The 16 T cell receptor beta chains reported below all come from one sample, sequenced in a study of blood T cell repertoires in COVID-19. The repertoire was sequenced with immunoSEQ multiplex PCR; TCRdb's copy has only in-frame clones and lacks some. This sample yields approximately 220,000 clones, of which under 90% are seen a single time; about 5.3% belongs to the top ten. The sequenced sample was PBMCs or T cells enriched from blood (not recorded which). All receptors come from a woman aged 45-60 years who had been exposed to COVID-19.

This clone was picked up a small number of times. The V gene is TRBV28, the J gene TRBJ1-5, with unresolved D. Trimming shortened V by 3 bases and J by 6 bases, and 12 bases separated the two germline ends. Germline V gives CDR1 MDHEN, CDR2 SYDVKM. The CDR3 length is 14 residues. CDR3 loop: CASSFAGNGQPQHF. The CDR3 bases are TGTGCCAGCAGTTTTGCGGGGAATGGTCAGCCCCAGCATTTT.

This clone was seen ten or more times. The gene calls are TRBV4-1 and TRBJ1-4, with D hard to call. V gave up 4 bases and J gave up 8 bases, with 11 bases separating them. There are 13 residues in the CDR3. Germline-derived CDR1 and CDR2 are MGHRA and YSYEKL. CDR3 loop: CASSRWQREKLFF. The DNA for the CDR3 is TGCGCCAGCAGCCGCTGGCAACGCGAAAAACTGTTTTTT.

The rearrangement links TRBV2 to TRBJ1-6; maybe TRBD1 (5 bases). V was clipped by 4 bases and J by 8 bases, with 12 bases between them. Germline CDR1 SNHLY, CDR2 FYNNEI. CDR3 length equals 14 residues. CDR3 sequence reads: CASSGVQGYSPLHF. CDR3 nucleotides: TGTGCCAGCAGTGGGGTTCAGGGTTATTCACCCCTCCACTTT.

The chain employs TRBV6-2 or TRBV6-3 and TRBJ1-1, with D possibly being TRBD1 (5 bases). This CDR3 region has 13 residues. Germline loops: CDR1 MNHEY, CDR2 SVGEGT. Trimming stripped 6 bases from V and 4 bases from J, with 12 bases between. The CDR3 loop reads CASSRIGVTEAFF. The CDR3 DNA follows: TGTGCCAGCAGCCGGATAGGGGTCACTGAAGCTTTCTTT.

This clone was counted a few times. This sequence joins TRBV5-4 and TRBJ1-1, with TRBD1 identical over 7 bases. The CDR3 runs to 15 residues. Germline V CDR1 and CDR2: SGHNT, YYREEE (reference sequence). V lost 4 bases and J lost 5; bases outside the gene matches: 11. CDR3 sequence (DNA): TGTGCCAGCAGCCCCCGACAGGGAGTTAAGACTGAAGCTTTCTTT. This sequence encodes CASSPRQGVKTEAFF.

The table lists this clone with many counts. In nucleotides, the CDR3 is TGTGCCAGCAGCTTCGGTAGCTCCTATAATTCACCCCTCCACTTT. It specifies CASSFGSSYNSPLHF. The V and J genes are TRBV7-9 and TRBJ1-6; no definite D call. Germline CDR1 is SEHNR and CDR2 is FQNEAQ (reference sequence). The CDR3 spans 15 residues. V was shortened by 3 bases and J by 0 bases, with 6 bases between the two germline ends.

The V call is TRBV5-1, the J call TRBJ1-3, with a tentative D call TRBD1 (6 bases). CDR1 and CDR2 from the germline V gene are SGHRS and YFSETQ. This CDR3 has 18 amino acids. V lost 4 bases and J lost 0, with 20 bases in between. CDR3: CASSPLLTGQLSGNTIYF. CDR3 nucleotide sequence: TGCGCCAGCAGCCCCCTACTGACAGGACAGCTCTCTGGAAACACCATATATTTT.

This chain joins TRBV19 and TRBJ1-1, with 9 nucleotides matching TRBD1. The V and J ends lost 11 bases and 6 bases, in that order; junction bases with no gene match: 19. CDR1 and CDR2 (germline): LNHDA, SQIVND (reference sequence). CDR3 length: 16 amino acids. As DNA, the CDR3 is TGTGCCGGGGACCCGGGTTTGGACAGGGGTGCCGCTGAAGCTTTCTTT. This translates into CAGDPGLDRGAAEAFF.

V and J are TRBV7-9 and TRBJ2-5, with 9 bases identical to TRBD2. This CDR3 region has 19 residues. V lost 5 bases to trimming and J lost 1 base; unmatched junction nucleotides: 17. Germline CDR1 is SEHNR and CDR2 is FQNEAQ (reference sequence). CDR3 in DNA: TGTGCCAGCAGCCTCCCTCCCTTCCTAGCGGGGCGCCTCCAAGAGACCCAGTACTTC. It translates to CASSLPPFLAGRLQETQYF.

The chain is built from TRBV19 and TRBJ1-5; possibly TRBD1 for D (5 bases). Trimming took off 0 bases at V and 4 bases at J, with 7 bases between the two ends. Germline CDR1 is LNHDA and CDR2 is SQIVND (reference sequence). The CDR3 has 14 amino acids. CDR3 in amino acids: CASSIDWTNQPQHF. For the CDR3, the DNA is TGTGCCAGTAGTATAGATTGGACAAATCAGCCCCAGCATTTT. Combining the CDR3 with reference TRBV19 and TRBJ1-5 gives the whole variable domain DGGITQSPKYLFRKEGQNVTLSCEQNLNHDAMYWYRQDPGQGLRLIYYSQIVNDFQKGDIAEGYSVSREKKESFPLTVTSAQKNPTAFYLCASSIDWTNQPQHFGDGTRLSIL.

This rearrangement joins TRBV28 to TRBJ1-6; D is ambiguous. Germline CDR1 and CDR2: MDHEN and SYDVKM. The CDR3 totals 16 residues. Deletions cut 5 bases from V and 7 bases from J, with 18 bases between. DNA of the CDR3: TGTGCCAGCAGTCCCTCGCGCGGGTTGCGGAATTCACCCCTCCACTTT. The encoded protein is CASSPSRGLRNSPLHF.

The chain couples TRBV4-3 to TRBJ1-1; D gene uncertain. Trimming removed 0 bases at V and 1 base at J, with 9 bases between. CDR1 and CDR2 (germline): LGHNA, YSLEER. The CDR3 totals 15 residues. CDR3 DNA sequence: TGCGCCAGCAGCCAAGAGGGCGACGGGAACACTGAAGCTTTCTTT. Translating it yields CASSQEGDGNTEAFF.

The chain employs TRBV5-1 and TRBJ2-6, with 8 nucleotides matching TRBD1. Trimming cost V 3 bases and J 0 bases; bases outside gene matches: 2. The CDR3 extends over 16 amino acids. CDR1 is SGHRS and CDR2 is YFSETQ in the germline V gene. The CDR3 nucleotides are TGCGCCAGCAGCTGGGACAGGCCCTCTGGGGCCAACGTCCTGACTTTC. Amino acid sequence: CASSWDRPSGANVLTF.

This rearrangement joins TRBV4-3 to TRBJ2-3, with 7 bases aligning to TRBD2. The CDR3 is made up of 14 amino acids. The J segment lost 6 bases and the V segment lost 1 base, leaving 4 bases of the junction unmatched. Germline CDR1 is LGHNA and CDR2 is YSLEER. CDR3 bases: TGCGCCAGCAGCCAAGCCGGGGGGTTTGATACGCAGTATTTT. This sequence encodes CASSQAGGFDTQYF.

CDR3 amino acids: CASSLVTGYTDTQYF. CDR3 DNA sequence: TGCGCCAGCAGCTTGGTGACAGGTTACACAGATACGCAGTATTTT. The chain combines TRBV5-1 with TRBJ2-3; tentatively, D is TRBD1 (6 bases). V was pared by 0 bases and J by 2 bases, with 10 bases between. Germline assignment: CDR1 SGHRS and CDR2 YFSETQ. The CDR3 is made up of 15 amino acids.

The chain has TRBV11-3 and TRBJ2-1, with 10 nucleotides matching TRBD2. CDR3 length equals 17 residues. Germline lookup yields CDR1 SGHNT and CDR2 YENEEA. Trimming cost V 2 bases and J 7 bases; bases outside gene matches: 11. CDR3 in amino acids: CASSLSAPSGGRNEQFF. The CDR3 DNA sequence: TGTGCCAGCAGCTTATCGGCTCCTAGCGGGGGTAGGAATGAGCAGTTCTTC.